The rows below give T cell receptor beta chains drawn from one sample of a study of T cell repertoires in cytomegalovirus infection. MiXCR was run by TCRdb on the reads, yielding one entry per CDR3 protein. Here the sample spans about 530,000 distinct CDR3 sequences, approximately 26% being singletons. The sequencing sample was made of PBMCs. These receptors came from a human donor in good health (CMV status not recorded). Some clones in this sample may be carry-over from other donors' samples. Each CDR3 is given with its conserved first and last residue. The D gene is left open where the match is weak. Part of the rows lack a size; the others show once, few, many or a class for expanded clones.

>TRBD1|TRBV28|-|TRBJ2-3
CASSTRTGGGDTQYF
TGTGCCAGCAGTACCCGGACAGGGGGCGGAGATACGCAGTATTTT
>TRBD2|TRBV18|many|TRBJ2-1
CASSPPSGGPTYNEQFF
TGTGCCAGCTCACCACCCAGCGGGGGTCCTACCTACAATGAGCAGTTCTTC
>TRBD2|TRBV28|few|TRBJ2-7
CASISLAGSSYEQYF
TGTGCCAGCATATCCCTAGCGGGGAGCTCCTACGAGCAGTACTTC
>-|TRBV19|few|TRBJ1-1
CASSNIGKSTEAFF
TGTGCCAGTAGTAACATCGGGAAAAGCACTGAAGCTTTCTTT
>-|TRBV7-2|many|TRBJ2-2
CASSPENTGELFF
TGTGCCAGCAGCCCGGAGAACACCGGGGAGCTGTTTTTT
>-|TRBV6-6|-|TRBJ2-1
CASTYQSYNEQFF
TGTGCCAGCACATACCAGTCCTACAATGAGCAGTTCTTC
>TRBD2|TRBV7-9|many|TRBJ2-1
CASSSPLAGAGKAYNEQFF
TGTGCCAGCAGCTCTCCTTTAGCGGGAGCAGGGAAGGCCTACAATGAGCAGTTCTTC
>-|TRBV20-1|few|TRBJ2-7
CSASWGYEQYF
TGCAGTGCTAGCTGGGGTTACGAGCAGTACTTC
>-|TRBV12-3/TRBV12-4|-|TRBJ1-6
CASKGSSYNSPLHF
TGTGCCAGCAAGGGGAGCTCCTATAATTCACCCCTCCACTTT
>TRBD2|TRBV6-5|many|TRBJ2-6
CASSYRLGPREGIILTF
TGTGCCAGCAGTTACCGGCTCGGCCCACGGGAGGGGATCATCCTGACTTTC
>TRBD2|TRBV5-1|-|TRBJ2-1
CASSLAGRDHNEQFF
TGCGCCAGCAGCTTGGCCGGGAGGGACCACAATGAGCAGTTCTTC
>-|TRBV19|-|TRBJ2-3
CASTTRGGATDTQYF
TGTGCCAGTACTACCCGTGGGGGGGCCACAGATACGCAGTATTTT
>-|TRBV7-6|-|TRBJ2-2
CASSRLWGERELFF
TGTGCCAGCAGCCGCCTGTGGGGCGAGAGGGAGCTGTTTTTT
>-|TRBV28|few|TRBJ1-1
CASSPPHRETEAFF
TGTGCCAGCAGCCCCCCCCACAGGGAGACTGAAGCTTTCTTT
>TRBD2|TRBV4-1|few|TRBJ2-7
CASSQEASGSYEQYF
TGCGCCAGCAGCCAAGAGGCTAGCGGGAGCTACGAGCAGTACTTC
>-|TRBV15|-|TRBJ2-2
CATSGMGGRGTGELFF
TGTGCCACCAGCGGTATGGGTGGCAGGGGCACCGGGGAGCTGTTTTTT
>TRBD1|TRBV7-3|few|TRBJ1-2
CASSLQGANGYTF
TGTGCCAGCAGCTTACAGGGGGCTAACGGCTACACCTTC
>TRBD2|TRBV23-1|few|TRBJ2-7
CASSGRSFNSYEQYF
TGCGCCAGCAGCGGGAGGAGCTTCAATTCCTACGAGCAGTACTTC
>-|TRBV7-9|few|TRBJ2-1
CASSLRTGLSYNEQFF
TGTGCCAGCAGCCTGCGTACAGGGCTCTCCTACAATGAGCAGTTCTTC
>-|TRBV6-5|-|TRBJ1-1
CASRGHQNTEAFF
TGTGCCAGCAGGGGACATCAGAACACTGAAGCTTTCTTT
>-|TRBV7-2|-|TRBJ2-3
CASSSRENPDTQYF
TGTGCCAGCAGCTCCCGGGAGAATCCAGATACGCAGTATTTT
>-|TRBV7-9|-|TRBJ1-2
CASSTLGTDGYTF
TGTGCCAGCAGCACCCTCGGGACCGATGGCTACACCTTC
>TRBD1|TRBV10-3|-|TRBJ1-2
CATGRGQGVYGYTF
TGTGCCACCGGACGGGGACAGGGGGTCTATGGCTACACCTTC
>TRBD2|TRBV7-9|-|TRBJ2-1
CASSPRPVGGYNEQFF
TGTGCCAGCAGCCCCAGGCCAGTGGGAGGGTACAATGAGCAGTTCTTC